Listed below are T cell receptor beta chains from one sample, sequenced in a study of blood T cell repertoires in COVID-19. Sequencing was performed with immunoSEQ multiplex PCR; in TCRdb, only in-frame clones are kept and a portion is missing. In the table there are about 150,000 clones, under 85% of which are singletons. The specimen sequenced was peripheral blood. Receptors originate from a man in his 60s with COVID-19, enrolled during active disease. Both conserved end residues are part of each CDR3. D genes are given only for firm matches. Clone size is shown for a subset of rows, as once, few, many or a class of expanded clone.

V	D	J	size	DNA	CDR3
TRBV25-1	NA	TRBJ1-3	NA	TGTGCCAGCAGTGAATATCGCGGGTCCTCTGGAAACACCATATATTTT	CASSEYRGSSGNTIYF
TRBV6-5	TRBD2	TRBJ2-1	NA	TGTGCCAGCAGTTCCACGACTAGCGGGAGGGCCAATGAGCAGTTCTTC	CASSSTTSGRANEQFF
TRBV4-3	TRBD1	TRBJ1-4	once	TGCGCCAGCAGCCAAGGTGGCCGGGACAGGAGTGAAAAACTGTTTTTT	CASSQGGRDRSEKLFF
TRBV21-1	NA	TRBJ1-4	NA	TGTGCCAGCAGCAAGAACCGGGACAGGAATGAAAAACTGTTTTTT	CASSKNRDRNEKLFF
TRBV27	TRBD1	TRBJ2-7	NA	TGTGCCAGCAGTTCGCCAAAGACAGGGGGCGAGCAGTACTTC	CASSSPKTGGEQYF
TRBV6-5	TRBD2	TRBJ2-7	NA	TGTGCCAGCAGTTACTCGGGACTAGGCCCATACGAGCAGTACTTC	CASSYSGLGPYEQYF
TRBV12-3/TRBV12-4	TRBD1	TRBJ2-1	once	TGTGCCAGCAGATCCGGGACAGTCTACGAGCAGTTCTTC	CASRSGTVYEQFF
TRBV28	NA	TRBJ1-3	NA	TGTGCCAGACAGGGTATCCCTGGAAACACCATATATTTT	CARQGIPGNTIYF
TRBV12-3/TRBV12-4	TRBD2	TRBJ2-7	NA	TGTGCCAGCAGGGGGACTAGCGGGAAGGAGCAGTACTTC	CASRGTSGKEQYF
TRBV7-9	NA	TRBJ1-2	NA	TGTGCCAGCAGCCGGGGAATCGATGGCTACACCTTC	CASSRGIDGYTF
TRBV6-4	NA	TRBJ2-7	NA	TGTGCCAGCAGCCGGGAACTGGGAGCGGCCTACGAGCAGTACTTC	CASSRELGAAYEQYF
TRBV5-6	NA	TRBJ2-5	once	TGTGCCAGCAGCTTGCTGGGCCCTCGCCAAGAGACCCAGTACTTC	CASSLLGPRQETQYF
TRBV5-4	TRBD1	TRBJ1-3	NA	TGTGCCAGCAGCTTATGGGACAGGCACGTCTCTGGAAACACCATATATTTT	CASSLWDRHVSGNTIYF
TRBV29-1	NA	TRBJ1-2	NA	TGCAGCGTTGAAGATTTCTTCGTCTATGGCTACACCTTC	CSVEDFFVYGYTF
TRBV16	NA	TRBJ1-5	NA	TGTGCCAGCAGCCAATCTTGGGGGGGTCAGCCCCAGCATTTT	CASSQSWGGQPQHF
TRBV11-1	TRBD1	TRBJ2-7	few	TGTGCCAGCAGCTTGGGACAGGGCCCCGAGCAGTACTTC	CASSLGQGPEQYF
TRBV29-1	TRBD1	TRBJ1-2	NA	TGCAGCGTTGAAGCGGGACAGGGGCTTTATGGCTACACCTTC	CSVEAGQGLYGYTF
TRBV6-5	NA	TRBJ2-5	NA	TGTGCCAGCACCCAAACGGGGGTGGCGGAGACCCAGTACTTC	CASTQTGVAETQYF
TRBV6-5	TRBD1	TRBJ1-1	NA	TGTGCCAGCAGCCGCCCAGGGGGCAACACTGAAGCTTTCTTT	CASSRPGGNTEAFF
TRBV7-8	NA	TRBJ1-1	once	TGTGCCAGCAGCTTAGACAGGGTCCCCACTGAAGCTTTCTTT	CASSLDRVPTEAFF
TRBV4-2	NA	TRBJ2-3	NA	TGTGCCAGCAGCCAAGCTGGAGGGAGCACAGATACGCAGTATTTT	CASSQAGGSTDTQYF
TRBV27	TRBD2	TRBJ2-7	NA	TGTGCCAGCAGTTTATTTGTAGCGGGAGGTGGGTACGAGCAGTACTTC	CASSLFVAGGGYEQYF
TRBV6-2/TRBV6-3	TRBD1	TRBJ1-5	NA	TGTGCCAGCAGTAGAACAGGGGGCGCGGGCAATCAGCCCCAGCATTTT	CASSRTGGAGNQPQHF
TRBV29-1	TRBD1	TRBJ1-1	NA	TGCAGCACCCGCCAGGGGGTACAGGGGGCTGAAGCTTTCTTT	CSTRQGVQGAEAFF
TRBV29-1	NA	TRBJ2-2	NA	TGCAGCCTCCGACAGGGAGGTGGCGGGGAGCTGTTTTTT	CSLRQGGGGELFF
TRBV7-8	NA	TRBJ1-1	NA	TGTGCCAGCAGCCCCCAGACTGAAGCTTTCTTT	CASSPQTEAFF
TRBV7-6	TRBD1	TRBJ1-3	NA	TGTGCCAGCAGCTTAATGAGGACAGGGACTGGAAACACCATATATTTT	CASSLMRTGTGNTIYF
TRBV18	TRBD1	TRBJ2-7	NA	TGTGCCAGCTCACTCCGGGACAGGGAAACCTACGAGCAGTACTTC	CASSLRDRETYEQYF
TRBV9	TRBD1	TRBJ2-1	few	TGTGCCAGCAGCCGCATGGGACAGGGGGTATCCAATGAGCAGTTCTTC	CASSRMGQGVSNEQFF
TRBV7-2	NA	TRBJ1-4	NA	TGTGCCAGCAGCTCCGAGGCCGCGGGCGTTAATGAAAAACTGTTTTTT	CASSSEAAGVNEKLFF
TRBV7-3	TRBD1	TRBJ2-1	once	TGTGCCAGCAGCTTAACCGGGACAGGGGGCAGCGACAATGAGCAGTTCTTC	CASSLTGTGGSDNEQFF
TRBV6-6	TRBD1	TRBJ2-1	NA	TGTGCCAGCAGTCGGCAGTATGGACAGGGGTCCTACAATGAGCAGTTCTTC	CASSRQYGQGSYNEQFF
TRBV7-3	NA	TRBJ2-1	NA	TGTGCCAGCAGCTTGGAAGACGCAGGGTTGGGGAATGAGCAGTTCTTC	CASSLEDAGLGNEQFF
TRBV6-6	TRBD1	TRBJ1-4	NA	TGTGCCAGCAGTTACGGCCAGGGGGGTTTCGGTGAAAAACTGTTTTTT	CASSYGQGGFGEKLFF
TRBV2	NA	TRBJ2-2	NA	TGTGCCAGCAGTGGTCAGTCCACCGGGGAGCTGTTTTTT	CASSGQSTGELFF
TRBV24-1	NA	TRBJ1-6	NA	TGTGCCACCAGTGACTCGGGACACCATTCACCCCTCCACTTT	CATSDSGHHSPLHF
TRBV18	TRBD1	TRBJ2-1	NA	TGTGCCAGCTCAGCGGACAGGGGGCGATGGAATGAGCAGTTCTTC	CASSADRGRWNEQFF
TRBV10-3	NA	TRBJ1-2	NA	TGTGCCATCACTCACCATGGAACCGAAAGACTCTATGGCTACACCTTC	CAITHHGTERLYGYTF
TRBV9	TRBD1	TRBJ2-2	NA	TGTGCCAGCAGCGTCGGACAGGCGAACACCGGGGAGCTGTTTTTT	CASSVGQANTGELFF
TRBV24-1	NA	TRBJ2-2	NA	TGTGCCACCAGTGATTGGGGGCGTAGGGAGCTGTTTTTT	CATSDWGRRELFF
TRBV3-1/TRBV3-2	NA	TRBJ1-1	NA	TGTGCCAGCAGCCAACCACGGATTCCACAGGTGATGAACACTGAAGCTTTCTTT	CASSQPRIPQVMNTEAFF
TRBV29-1	TRBD1	TRBJ1-3	few	TGCAGCGTGACCAGGGGGCTTACTGGAAACACCATATATTTT	CSVTRGLTGNTIYF
TRBV6-6	TRBD1	TRBJ2-1	NA	TGTGCCAGCAGTTATGGACAGGGGTTGGGCAATGAGCAGTTCTTC	CASSYGQGLGNEQFF
TRBV5-3	TRBD2	TRBJ2-2	NA	TGTGCCAGAGGATCATATAGCGGGAGGCCTGGCGGGGAGCTGTTTTTT	CARGSYSGRPGGELFF
TRBV10-3	NA	TRBJ2-7	NA	TGTGCCATCAGTGAGTCGGGAGACAGGTCAAACGAGCAGTACTTC	CAISESGDRSNEQYF
TRBV7-6	TRBD1	TRBJ1-1	NA	TGTGCCAGCAGCGAAATGACAGGGGGAAACACTGAAGCTTTCTTT	CASSEMTGGNTEAFF
TRBV6-6	NA	TRBJ1-5	NA	TGTGCCAGCAGTAAACAGGGTCCCAGCAATCAGCCCCAGCATTTT	CASSKQGPSNQPQHF